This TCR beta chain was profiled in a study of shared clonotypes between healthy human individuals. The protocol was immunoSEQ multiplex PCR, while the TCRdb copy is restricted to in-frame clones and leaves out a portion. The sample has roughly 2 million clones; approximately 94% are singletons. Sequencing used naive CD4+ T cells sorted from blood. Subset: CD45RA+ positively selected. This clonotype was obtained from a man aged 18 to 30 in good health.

The chain's CDR3 is CASAASGQMNTEAFF. CDR3 nucleotides: TGTGCCAGCGCTGCAAGTGGACAGATGAACACTGAAGCTTTCTTT. The V and J genes are TRBV18 and TRBJ1-1; possible D gene TRBD1, 6 bases. Trimming took 8 bases from V and 0 from J, leaving 16 bases between them. This CDR3 is 15 amino acids long. Germline V gene data show CDR1 as KGHSH and CDR2 as LQKENI.